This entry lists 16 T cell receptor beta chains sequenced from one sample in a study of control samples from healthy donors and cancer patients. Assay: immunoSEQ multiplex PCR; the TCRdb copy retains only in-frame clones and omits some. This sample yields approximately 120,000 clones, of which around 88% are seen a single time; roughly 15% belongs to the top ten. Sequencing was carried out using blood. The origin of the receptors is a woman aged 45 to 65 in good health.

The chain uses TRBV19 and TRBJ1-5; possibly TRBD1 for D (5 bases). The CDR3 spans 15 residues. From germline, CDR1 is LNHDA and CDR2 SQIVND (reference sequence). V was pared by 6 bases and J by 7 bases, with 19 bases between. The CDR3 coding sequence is TGTGCCAGTAGGGGGCAGGCTAATGGAGAACAGCCCCAGCATTTT. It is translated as CASRGQANGEQPQHF. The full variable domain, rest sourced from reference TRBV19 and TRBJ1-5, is DGGITQSPKYLFRKEGQNVTLSCEQNLNHDAMYWYRQDPGQGLRLIYYSQIVNDFQKGDIAEGYSVSREKKESFPLTVTSAQKNPTAFYLCASRGQANGEQPQHFGDGTRLSIL.

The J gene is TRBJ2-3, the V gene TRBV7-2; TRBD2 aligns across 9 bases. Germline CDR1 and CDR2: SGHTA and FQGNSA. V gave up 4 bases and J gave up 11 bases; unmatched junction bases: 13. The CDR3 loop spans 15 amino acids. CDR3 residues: CASSSPSSGRLVQYF. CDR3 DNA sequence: TGTGCCAGCAGCTCGCCCTCCAGCGGGAGGTTGGTGCAGTATTTT.

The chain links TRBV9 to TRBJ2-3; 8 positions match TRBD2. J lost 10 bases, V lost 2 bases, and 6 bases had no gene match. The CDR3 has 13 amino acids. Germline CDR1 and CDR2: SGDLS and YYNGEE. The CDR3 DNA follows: TGTGCCAGCAGCGTTCCCGGGGGGGGTTCGCAGTATTTT. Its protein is CASSVPGGGSQYF.

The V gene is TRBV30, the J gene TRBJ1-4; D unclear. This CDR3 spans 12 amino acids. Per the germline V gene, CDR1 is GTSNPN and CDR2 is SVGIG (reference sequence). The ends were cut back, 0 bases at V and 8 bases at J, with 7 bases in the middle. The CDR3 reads CAWSVGLEKLFF. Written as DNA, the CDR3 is TGTGCCTGGAGTGTAGGTCTCGAAAAACTGTTTTTT.

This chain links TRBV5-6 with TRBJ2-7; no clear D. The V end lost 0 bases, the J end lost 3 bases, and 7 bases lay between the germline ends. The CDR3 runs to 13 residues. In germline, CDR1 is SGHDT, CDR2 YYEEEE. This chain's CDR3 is CASSLGYSYEQYF. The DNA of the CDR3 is TGTGCCAGCAGCTTGGGTTACAGCTACGAGCAGTACTTC.

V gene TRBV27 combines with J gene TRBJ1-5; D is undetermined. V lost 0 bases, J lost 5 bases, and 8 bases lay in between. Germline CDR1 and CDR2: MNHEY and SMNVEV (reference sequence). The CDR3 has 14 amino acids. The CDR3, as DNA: TGTGCCAGCAGTTTATCAGGGTCCCATCAGCCCCAGCATTTT. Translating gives CASSLSGSHQPQHF.

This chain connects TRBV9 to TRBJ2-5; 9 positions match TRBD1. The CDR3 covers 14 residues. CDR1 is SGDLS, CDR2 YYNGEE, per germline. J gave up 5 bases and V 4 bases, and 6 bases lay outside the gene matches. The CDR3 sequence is CASSPQGAGETQYF. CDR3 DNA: TGTGCCAGCAGCCCACAGGGGGCTGGCGAGACCCAGTACTTC.

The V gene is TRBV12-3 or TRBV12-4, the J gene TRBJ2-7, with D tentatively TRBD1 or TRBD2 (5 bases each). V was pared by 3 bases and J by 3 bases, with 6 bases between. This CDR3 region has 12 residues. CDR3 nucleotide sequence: TGTGCCAGCAGTTTGAGGGGCTACGAGCAGTACGTC. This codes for CASSLRGYEQYV.

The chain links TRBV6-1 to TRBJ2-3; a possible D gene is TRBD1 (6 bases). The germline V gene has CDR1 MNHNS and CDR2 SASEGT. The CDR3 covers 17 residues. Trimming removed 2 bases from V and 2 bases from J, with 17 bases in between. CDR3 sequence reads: CASSERGFLEVTDTQYF. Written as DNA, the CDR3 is TGTGCCAGCAGTGAAAGGGGGTTTTTAGAGGTCACAGATACGCAGTATTTT.

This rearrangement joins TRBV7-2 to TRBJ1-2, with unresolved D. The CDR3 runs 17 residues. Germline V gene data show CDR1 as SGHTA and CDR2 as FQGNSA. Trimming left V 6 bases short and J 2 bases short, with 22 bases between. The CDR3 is CASRPPSTARPNYGYTF. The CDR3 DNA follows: TGTGCCAGCAGACCCCCCAGTACAGCCAGACCAAACTATGGCTACACCTTC.

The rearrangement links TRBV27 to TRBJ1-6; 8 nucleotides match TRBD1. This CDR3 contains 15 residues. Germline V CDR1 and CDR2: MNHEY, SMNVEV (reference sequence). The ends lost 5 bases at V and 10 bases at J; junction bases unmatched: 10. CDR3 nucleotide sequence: TGTGCCAGCAGTCCAGACAGGGGAACGCGATCACCCCTCCACTTT. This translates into CASSPDRGTRSPLHF.

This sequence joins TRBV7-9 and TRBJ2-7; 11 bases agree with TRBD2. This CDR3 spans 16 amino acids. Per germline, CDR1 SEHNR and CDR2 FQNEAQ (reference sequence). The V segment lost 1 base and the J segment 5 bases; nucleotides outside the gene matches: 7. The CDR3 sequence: CASSLVSSGGLDEQYF. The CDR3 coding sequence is TGTGCCAGCAGCTTAGTTTCTAGCGGGGGGCTTGACGAGCAGTACTTC.

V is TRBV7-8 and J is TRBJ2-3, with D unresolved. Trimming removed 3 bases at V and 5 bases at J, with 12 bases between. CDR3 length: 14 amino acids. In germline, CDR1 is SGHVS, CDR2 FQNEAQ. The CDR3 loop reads CASSFGPSGDTQYF. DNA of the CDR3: TGTGCCAGCAGCTTTGGGCCGTCAGGAGATACGCAGTATTTT.

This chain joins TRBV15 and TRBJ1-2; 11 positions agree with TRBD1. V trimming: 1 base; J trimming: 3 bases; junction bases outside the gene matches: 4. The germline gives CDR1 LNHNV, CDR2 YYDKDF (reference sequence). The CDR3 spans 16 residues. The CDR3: CATSRGGTGGHYGYTF. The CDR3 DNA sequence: TGTGCCACCAGCAGAGGTGGGACAGGGGGTCACTATGGCTACACCTTC.

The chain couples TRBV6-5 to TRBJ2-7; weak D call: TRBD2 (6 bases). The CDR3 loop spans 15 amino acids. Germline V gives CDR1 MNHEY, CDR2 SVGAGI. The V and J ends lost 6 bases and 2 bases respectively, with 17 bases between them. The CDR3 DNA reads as TGTGCCAGCAGCCGCTACGGGGGACCAGCCTACGAGCAGTACTTC. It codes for CASSRYGGPAYEQYF.

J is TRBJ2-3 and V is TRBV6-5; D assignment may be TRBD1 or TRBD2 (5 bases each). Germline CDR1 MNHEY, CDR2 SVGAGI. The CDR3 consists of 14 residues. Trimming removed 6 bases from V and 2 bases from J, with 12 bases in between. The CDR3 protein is CASSAGTDTDTQYF. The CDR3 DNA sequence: TGTGCCAGCAGCGCCGGGACGGACACAGATACGCAGTATTTT.